This T cell receptor beta chain was retrieved from a study of cytomegalovirus exposure and HLA in healthy donors listed by TCRdb under 2017. Study-level background: In an earlier analysis of some 610 of the donors, about 270 Gb of sequence data and 90 million to 120 million unique TCR beta sequences from 150 million to 200 million T cells were reported. An early release covering some 640 HLA-typed donors comprised approximately 290 gigabases of sequencing data and some 79 million unique TCR sequences. Among the roughly 430 genotyped donors, 81% belonged to the genetic ancestry cluster associated with self-reported Caucasian donors. The study was designed to test whether signatures of past pathogen exposure could be identified by cataloging public T cell receptors. The T cell repertoires of 666 subjects were profiled by immunosequencing and related to cytomegalovirus serostatus. Besides the first cohort of approximately 670 subjects, a separate validation cohort made up of 120 or so different subjects was used. High-throughput TCR immunosequencing, statistical association of individual TCRs with disease status, and machine learning were combined to predict cytomegalovirus infection status. To study patterns of TCR occurrence, a later analysis re-analyzed previously published TCR beta repertoires from 666 donors and added high-resolution HLA genotyping. Rather than drawing on any new phenotypic data, the later analysis identified candidate immune exposures from TCR beta sequences and the way those sequences occurred across donors. An earlier analysis of roughly 600 of the donors used high-throughput TCR beta sequencing to judge whether each TCR beta V gene segment behaved as functional or pseudogenic. Donor age, sex, ethnicity and CMV serostatus were compiled alongside the repertoire data. Genome-wide SNP genotypes for about 60% of the roughly 700 donors were used in a later genetic analysis, which treated that subset as a discovery cohort. Every discovery cohort repertoire had been produced on one sequencing platform. HLA typing covered class I and class II loci at four-digit resolution. The number of donors typed differed by locus, with 629-630 for A, B, C, DRB1 and DQB1, 522 for DQA1, about 610 for DPA1, and approximately 470 for DPB1. Several DR-DQ haplotypes were treated as single units for association and clustering because of strong linkage in the cohort. On average, around 230,000 unique TCR beta nucleotide sequences were sequenced per donor among some 430 genotyped donors of the cohort, with around 19% of those sequences being non-productive. General study outcomes and caveats: In a later analysis, HLA-associated TCR beta chains showed more clonal expansion and lower generation probabilities than non-associated chains that were equally common. The only immune exposure information available for the cohort was CMV serostatus. While some public TCRs were present in many individuals, most TCR sequences turned up only very rarely across donors. The classifier was reported to diagnose cytomegalovirus status with high specificity and sensitivity in both the original cohort and the validation cohort. A later analysis reported that several top co-occurrence clusters appeared linked to parvovirus B19, influenza, CMV and Epstein-Barr virus. Most CMV-associated TCR beta chains appeared to be HLA-restricted in a later analysis, and the HLA associations seemed to be driven largely by CMV exposure. Because counts were too low, about 17 rarely observed V segments, including chromosome 9 orphons, were excluded from the earlier analysis of 500 to 700 of the donors. An earlier analysis of approximately 500 of the donors showed that most TCR beta V segments appeared in productive rearrangements either about 87% or about 30% of the time, which broadly matched IMGT annotations. Correlated functional status among segregating V segments might be attributable to linkage disequilibrium, but an unknown experimental factor could not be ruled out. Roughly uniform sequencing depth across donors was assumed in presence/absence analyses, although this assumption may not hold. Compared with the approximately 600-donor mean, donors in an Asian-associated ancestry cluster had fewer N-insertions in productive TCRs, according to a later genetic analysis. A total of 150 to 200 TCR beta chains were listed by the study as associated with cytomegalovirus. Because the 87-base-pair reads could not distinguish some IMGT-functional V segments, including TRBV6-2 and TRBV6-3, those segments were excluded. A group of highly shared sequence variants was considered likely to be a technical artifact of the sequencing pipeline. A further reported finding was that TCR beta sequences accurately predicted the HLA-A and HLA-B alleles for most subjects in the first cohort. Because HLA typing was unavailable for some donors at each locus, only the typed subset was used in association tests. The authors suggested that the approach could potentially be generalized to other disease states and immunological phenotypes. In vitro tests confirmed that a few of the cytomegalovirus-associated TCR beta chains recognize cytomegalovirus antigens. At a false discovery rate of 0.05, a later analysis linked some 18,000 TCR beta sequences to specific HLA alleles. An association between a missense DCLRE1C variant and V-gene and J-gene trimming of TCR beta chains was found in a later genetic analysis and replicated in an independent cohort. According to a later analysis, TCR association rates differed among HLA loci, with DRB1 alleles showing the most associated TCRs and HLA-C alleles showing the fewest. Only TCR beta chains were sequenced in this cohort, and the absence of alpha or paired-chain data limited detectable features. When HLA alleles, especially DR and DQ, strongly co-occurred, attributing TCR associations to individual alleles was difficult.

With respect to this clone: This receptor's antigen is unknown. No quality values exist for individual bases; no much larger clone is one base distant.

The CDR3 spans 15 residues, from the cysteine through the phenylalanine. Only CDR3 DNA is held: 45 bases, read in frame from base 1. Taken from the germline V gene, the CDR1 and CDR2 loops are MRHNA and SNTAGT. V ends up 3 bases short and J 4 bases short, with an unmatched junction base count of 6. The library was obtained by the immunoSEQ multiplex PCR assay. For the multiplex PCR, a mixture combining 60 forward primers for TCR Vbeta segments and 13 reverse primers for TCR Jbeta segments was used. Amplification of the CDR3 region of rearranged TCR beta genes was performed with a multiplex PCR assay on genomic DNA. Amplified TCR beta libraries were sequenced as 87-base-pair reads on the Illumina HiSeq System. The paper's processing steps were these. Across the 700 or so repertoires, a later analysis counted 75 million to 90 million unique TCR beta chains, 9.5 million to 13 million of which were shared by at least two donors. To remove PCR and sequencing errors, raw reads were error-corrected and collapsed into unique sequences using a nearest-neighbor algorithm that merged closely related sequences. V, D and J gene segments were assigned by aligning CDR3 sequences to IMGT reference sequences. For a sequence to be retained, a match of at least six nucleotides was required to both a V gene segment and a J gene segment. Rearrangements were classified as productive when the CDR3 lacked stop codons and remained in frame with V and J, and all other rearrangements were classified as non-productive. CDR3 was defined by IMGT convention, running from the second conserved V-encoded cysteine to the conserved J-encoded phenylalanine. Sequences without an unambiguous match to a single V gene segment were excluded from the earlier analysis of about 600 of the donors. An earlier analysis of fewer than 750 of the donors called V segments functional above 56.7% productive rearrangements and segregating when the between-donor standard deviation exceeded 5%. A statistical classification framework was developed to diagnose cytomegalovirus status using the catalog of TCR beta chain sequences. In a later analysis, TCR nucleotide sequences were compared against IMGT/GENE-DB human TR gene sequences so that V and J genes could be assigned. In a later analysis, CDR3 sequences and most-parsimonious VDJ recombination scenarios were assigned using the TCRdist pipeline. In a later analysis, each TCR beta chain was defined by its CDR3 amino acid sequence together with its V-gene family, and reads lacking a unique V-gene family were excluded. In a later analysis, fewer than 600 highly shared, low-generation-probability nucleotide sequences were removed to address suspected cross-contamination and a sequencing artifact. For each public chain, a later analysis derived a clonal expansion index from normalized ranks of inferred template counts within each repertoire. A later analysis computed generation probabilities with a VDJ recombination model fitted to out-of-frame rearrangements, and checked the results against IGoR. In a later analysis, hypergeometric tests were used to score TCR-TCR, TCR-HLA and TCR-CMV co-occurrence, with a repertoire-size bias correction applied to TCR pairs. False discovery rates were estimated in a later analysis by permuting HLA or CMV assignments 20 times. In a later analysis, co-occurring TCRs were grouped using DBSCAN, and TCRdist sequence similarity was added for clustering within HLA-allele-positive subsets. For co-occurrence clustering, repertoires with fewer than 30,000 or more than 120,000 public chains were excluded, along with about five repertoires with anomalous nucleotide sharing. Imported from immuneACCESS, the table was reduced by TCRdb to in-frame sequences with V and J called. These copies leave out some clones; in studies compared against another copy, an unresolved V gene accounts for under half, and the cause of the remainder is not known. Clonal size and the V and J genes are those of that table, whereas D and trimming came from the DNA. For this sample there are 130,000 or so clones; around 66% appear just once. The top ten hold around 8.8% of the sample.

The cohort comprised some 730 healthy bone marrow donors. At the time of sampling, all cohort members were nominally healthy, though unrecorded immune exposures were likely present. The donor was CMV seropositive and belonged to the group of some 290 seropositive cohort members. Each donor provided a peripheral blood sample, and peripheral blood mononuclear cells were used for TCR beta sequencing. The Qiagen DNeasy Blood Extraction Kit was used to extract genomic DNA from the blood cell samples. The rearrangement joined TRBV6-4 to TRBJ2-1; 7 junctional bases match TRBD2. The receptor's source is a woman aged 40 to 50 in good health and CMV-seropositive. Sequenced input: PBMCs. The CDR3 loop reads CASSEGGSSYNEQFF. The sequenced DNA: TGTGCCAGCAGTGAGGGGGGGTCCTCTTACAATGAGCAGTTCTTC.